This T cell receptor (beta chain) was profiled in a study of T cells in Graves' hyperthyroidism and ophthalmopathy. Background on the study: Before any treatment, at initial diagnosis, peripheral blood was collected. Study-level findings and limits: Most thyroid clonotypes that were expanded above 0.001 also turned up in blood.

From RNA transcripts, TCR beta CDR3 regions were amplified. The HTBI primer set drove a first-round RT-PCR of the TCR CDR3. Each CDR3 protein is one row after TCRdb ran MiXCR on the multiplex PCR reads. The sample has roughly 360,000 distinct CDR3 sequences, 13% seen once. V lost 5 bases, J lost 5 bases, and 11 bases stayed unmatched. CDR3 length: 15 residues. PBMCs were sourced from more than 9 ml fresh peripheral blood. This clonotype was seen repeatedly, ten times or more. Antigen: not known. This receptor was obtained from a man aged 25 to 40 with Graves' hyperthyroidism that later progressed to Graves' ophthalmopathy. The gene calls are TRBV12-3 or TRBV12-4 and TRBJ1-1; TRBD1 matches at 7 bases. Sequenced: blood. The CDR3 DNA reads TGTGCCAGCAGTGTAGAGACAGGGAGGAGGACTGAAGCTTTCTTT. Amino acids: CASSVETGRRTEAFF.